One sample yielded the 15 T cell receptor beta chains listed below, sequenced in a study of cytomegalovirus exposure and HLA in healthy donors. Researchers ran the PCR with 60 Vbeta and 13 Jbeta primers. Assay used: immunoSEQ multiplex PCR; TCRdb lists only in-frame clones, some missing. The sample has some 150,000 clones, over 70% seen once. The specimen was PBMCs. These receptors were obtained from a young man in good health and CMV-seronegative.

The chain joins TRBV4-1 to TRBJ1-5, with D possibly matching TRBD1 (5 bases). The CDR3 has 15 amino acids. Per germline, CDR1 MGHRA and CDR2 YSYEKL. V was cut by 1 base and J by 5 bases, with 12 bases left in between. The CDR3 spells CASSQAGGPYQPQHF. The CDR3 nucleotides read TGCGCCAGCAGCCAAGCGGGGGGACCATATCAGCCCCAGCATTTT.

This chain uses TRBV4-1 with TRBJ2-1, with 14 bases that match TRBD2. CDR3 length: 16 amino acids. Germline assignment: CDR1 MGHRA and CDR2 YSYEKL. The V and J ends lost 2 bases and 9 bases, in that order; junction bases with no gene match: 6. CDR3 sequence: CASSQTGTSGRGEQFF. The CDR3 DNA follows: TGCGCCAGCAGCCAAACCGGGACTAGCGGGAGAGGTGAGCAGTTCTTC.

The sample holds one count of this clone. The chain recombines TRBV28 with TRBJ2-7, with 8 bases matching TRBD1. Germline V gene data show CDR1 as MDHEN and CDR2 as SYDVKM. V trimming: 6 bases; J trimming: 0 bases; junction bases outside the gene matches: 7. This CDR3 is built from 15 residues. CDR3 DNA sequence: TGTGCCAGCAGCTTGGTCGACAGGGGCTCCTACGAGCAGTACTTC. This codes for CASSLVDRGSYEQYF.

The genes are TRBV5-8 and TRBJ1-2, with 8 bases identical to TRBD1. The germline V gene has CDR1 SGHTS and CDR2 YDEGEE. V lost 4 bases and J lost 2; bases outside the gene matches: 4. The CDR3 is 14 amino acids. CDR3 in amino acids: CASSLRQGNYGYTF. The CDR3 nucleotides read TGTGCCAGCAGCCTCCGACAGGGGAACTATGGCTACACCTTC.

The V call is TRBV19, the J call TRBJ1-1; D gene unclear. The CDR3 is made up of 15 amino acids. V gave up 2 bases and J gave up 1 base, with 11 bases separating them. Germline V gene lookup returns CDR1 LNHDA and CDR2 SQIVND (reference sequence). The CDR3 sequence: CASSILNLPNTEAFF. The CDR3 bases are TGTGCCAGTAGTATACTAAACTTGCCGAACACTGAAGCTTTCTTT.

The V call is TRBV30, the J call TRBJ2-1, with 11 nucleotides matching TRBD2. CDR1 is GTSNPN and CDR2 is SVGIG in the germline V gene (reference sequence). The CDR3 totals 15 residues. V was pared by 0 bases and J by 6 bases, with 4 bases of the junction left unmatched. The CDR3 coding sequence is TGTGCCTGGAGTGTACTAGCGGGAGAGGGCAATGAGCAGTTCTTC. Translated, it gives CAWSVLAGEGNEQFF.

The CDR3 is CSVEEWGGNEKLFF. The CDR3 DNA reads TGCAGCGTTGAAGAATGGGGGGGAAATGAAAAACTGTTTTTT. The rearrangement joins TRBV29-1 to TRBJ1-4, with a tentative D call TRBD1 (5 bases). CDR3 length equals 14 residues. Germline V gene sequence: CDR1 SQVTM, CDR2 ANQGSEA. The germline V and J ends were trimmed by 0 bases and 5 bases, with 10 bases remaining between them.

This clone was seen a handful of times. The V gene is TRBV10-3, the J gene TRBJ2-2, with 15 bases identical to TRBD2. The germline gives CDR1 ENHRY, CDR2 SYGVKD. Germline trimming cut 5 bases from V and 3 bases from J; bases unmatched to any gene: 10. The CDR3 runs to 19 residues. CDR3 coding DNA: TGTGCCATCAGTTATCCCGGGACTAGCGGGGGGCCCTACACCGGGGAGCTGTTTTTT. Amino acids: CAISYPGTSGGPYTGELFF.

The rearrangement links TRBV5-4 to TRBJ1-6; 10 bases match TRBD1. J lost 6 bases, V lost 4 bases, and 4 bases had no gene match. Germline CDR1 reads SGHNT; CDR2 reads YYREEE (reference sequence). CDR3 size: 15 residues. Written as DNA, the CDR3 is TGTGCCAGCAGCGCAGGGACAGGGGTTAATTCACCCCTCCACTTT. It encodes CASSAGTGVNSPLHF.

This sequence joins TRBV30 and TRBJ2-7; TRBD1 is a possible D gene (6 bases). Trimming removed 8 bases at V and 2 bases at J, with 10 bases between. This CDR3 is 11 amino acids long. CDR1 and CDR2 from the germline V gene are GTSNPN and SVGIG (reference sequence). The DNA for the CDR3 is TGTGCCACCGCAGGGGCCTACGAGCAGTACTTC. Translation gives CATAGAYEQYF. Full variable domain (remainder filled in from reference TRBV30 and TRBJ2-7): SQTIHQWPATLVQPVGSPLSLECTVEGTSNPNLYWYRQAAGRGLQLLFYSVGIGQISSEVPQNLSASRPQDRQFILSSKKLLLSDSGFYLCATAGAYEQYFGPGTRLTVT.

This rearrangement joins TRBV19 to TRBJ2-5; perhaps TRBD1 as D (6 bases). Trimming took 7 bases from V and 0 from J, leaving 18 bases between them. This CDR3 comprises 16 residues. CDR1 and CDR2 (germline): LNHDA, SQIVND (reference sequence). The CDR3 region is CASKPQGEGYQETQYF. The CDR3 coding sequence is TGTGCCAGTAAACCACAGGGAGAAGGGTACCAAGAGACCCAGTACTTC. The whole variable domain, remainder taken from reference TRBV19 and TRBJ2-5, is DGGITQSPKYLFRKEGQNVTLSCEQNLNHDAMYWYRQDPGQGLRLIYYSQIVNDFQKGDIAEGYSVSREKKESFPLTVTSAQKNPTAFYLCASKPQGEGYQETQYFGPGTRLLVL.

The CDR3 sequence: CASSLHLAGGVNEQFF. The CDR3 nucleotides are TGCGCCAGCAGCCTGCACCTAGCGGGAGGTGTGAATGAGCAGTTCTTC. The genes are TRBV5-1 and TRBJ2-1; TRBD2 agrees at 11 bases. Germline assignment: CDR1 SGHRS and CDR2 YFSETQ. The V gene end was trimmed by 4 bases and the J gene end by 7 bases; junction bases not matched to a gene: 10. The CDR3 spans 16 residues.

This clone was counted only a few times. The J gene is TRBJ1-1, the V gene TRBV5-1; D may be TRBD1 (5 bases). Trimming removed 5 bases from V and 7 bases from J, with 15 bases in between. Germline V gene sequence: CDR1 SGHRS, CDR2 YFSETQ. The CDR3 spans 13 residues. In DNA form, the CDR3 reads TGCGCCAGCAGGCGGGAGGGGTCTGGTGAAGCTTTCTTT. Its protein is CASRREGSGEAFF.

The CDR3: CASSSGQGYQPQHF. As DNA, the CDR3 is TGTGCCAGCAGTTCCGGACAGGGCTATCAGCCCCAGCATTTT. This rearrangement joins TRBV6-1 to TRBJ1-5; 8 nucleotides match TRBD1. V shed 5 bases and J 5 bases; nucleotides not matched to a gene: 5. Germline V lookup: CDR1 MNHNS, CDR2 SASEGT. The CDR3 has 14 residues.

The chain carries TRBV7-9 and TRBJ1-1; a possible D gene is TRBD1 (6 bases). The CDR3 totals 14 residues. Germline CDR1 is SEHNR and CDR2 is FQNEAQ (reference sequence). V was clipped by 6 bases and J by 4 bases, with 15 bases between them. CDR3 sequence (DNA): TGTGCCAGCAGTAGGGGGTCACGGGCCACTGAAGCTTTCTTT. As protein: CASSRGSRATEAFF.